This T cell receptor beta chain was recovered during a study of cytomegalovirus exposure and HLA in healthy donors. Study results and caveats: According to an earlier analysis, most TCR beta V segments yielded productive rearrangements about 90% or about 30% of the time. Among immune exposure information, only CMV serostatus was available.

With regard to this clone: No antigen is known for it.

Amplification used 60 Vbeta primers and 13 Jbeta primers. Repertoires were generated with immunoSEQ multiplex PCR, while TCRdb's copy carries only in-frame clones and drops some. The data hold 90,000 or so clones, with 60% to 85% observed a single time. This CDR3 has 13 residues. Per the germline V gene, CDR1 is MDHEN and CDR2 is SYDVKM. Trimming took 7 bases from V and 4 from J; bases not matched to a gene: 5. The sequence derives from a boy aged 5-17 years in good health and CMV-seronegative. Sequencing was performed on PBMCs. The chain uses TRBV28 and TRBJ2-7; the match to TRBD1 covers 9 bases. The CDR3 DNA sequence: TGTGCCAGCATGGGACAGGGTTGGTACGAGCAGTACTTC. Residues: CASMGQGWYEQYF. Supplemented by reference TRBV28 and TRBJ2-7, the full variable domain reads DVKVTQSSRYLVKRTGEKVFLECVQDMDHENMFWYRQDPGLGLRLIYFSYDVKMKEKGDIPEGYSVSREKKERFSLILESASTNQTSMYLCASMGQGWYEQYFGPGTRLTVT.